What follows are 23 T cell receptor beta chains derived from one specimen sequenced in a study of T-cell memory formation after mild COVID-19. One entry per CDR3 protein results from TCRdb running MiXCR on the 5' RACE reads. The table includes about 560,000 distinct CDR3 sequences, over 15% detected once. The sequenced material came from PBMCs or a T cell subset sorted from them (not recorded which). These receptors all stem from an adult woman who had mild COVID-19 (a few samples of this study predate the infection). Cell type and time point are not known.

This sequence joins TRBV2 and TRBJ2-7, with 8 bases identical to TRBD2. This CDR3 spans 15 amino acids. Looked up from germline, CDR1 is SNHLY and CDR2 is FYNNEI. With V trimmed by 6 bases and J by 4 bases, 11 bases remained unmatched. The CDR3 DNA is TGTGCCAGCAGCTTTACTAGCGGAACTCCGTACGAGCAGTACTTC. Translating gives CASSFTSGTPYEQYF.

There are many counts of this clonotype. The chain links TRBV6-2 or TRBV6-3 to TRBJ2-2; D gene unclear. CDR3 size: 15 residues. Trimming removed 0 bases at V and 5 bases at J, with 10 bases between. Germline assignment: CDR1 MNHEY and CDR2 SVGEGT. CDR3 coding DNA: TGTGCCAGCAGTTACTCAGGGCAGACGACCGGGGAGCTGTTTTTT. Translating it yields CASSYSGQTTGELFF.

This clonotype turned up a few times. V is TRBV6-6 and J is TRBJ2-3; D may be TRBD1 (5 bases). The germline V gene encodes CDR1 MNHNY and CDR2 SVGAGI (reference sequence). The CDR3 has 16 amino acids. The ends were cut back, 6 bases at V and 1 base at J, with 17 bases in the middle. The DNA of the CDR3 is TGTGCCAGCAGACCTTCTCAGGGTATAGGCACAGATACGCAGTATTTT. Amino acid sequence: CASRPSQGIGTDTQYF.

This chain links TRBV7-9 with TRBJ2-1, with 7 bases lining up with TRBD2. Unmatched junction bases numbered 8, after V lost 4 bases and J lost 2 bases. The CDR3 has 16 residues. Germline V CDR1 and CDR2: SEHNR, FQNEAQ (reference sequence). Written as DNA, the CDR3 is TGTGCCAGCAGCTCGGCTAGCGGCACAACCTACAATGAGCAGTTCTTC. Its protein is CASSSASGTTYNEQFF.

The table lists this clonotype with a few counts. The CDR3 spells CASSRTGGADGYTF. In DNA form, the CDR3 reads TGTGCCAGCAGCCGTACAGGGGGCGCGGATGGCTACACCTTC. The chain is built from TRBV12-3 or TRBV12-4 and TRBJ1-2, with 9 bases aligning to TRBD1. The trim removed 6 bases at V and 6 bases at J, leaving 8 bases unmatched. CDR3 length: 14 residues.

The rearrangement links TRBV12-3 or TRBV12-4 to TRBJ2-7, with 8 bases aligning to TRBD1. V shed 1 base and J 5 bases; nucleotides not matched to a gene: 4. The CDR3 consists of 14 residues. The CDR3, as DNA: TGTGCCAGCAGTTTAGGGACAGGGTTCGACGAGCAGTACTTC. It encodes CASSLGTGFDEQYF.

Only a few counts were recorded for this clonotype. The chain recombines TRBV5-1 with TRBJ2-2, with TRBD1 as a possible D gene (6 bases). Germline CDR1 and CDR2: SGHRS and YFSETQ. The V end was cut by 4 bases, the J end by 2 bases, with 18 bases between. CDR3 length: 17 amino acids. DNA for the CDR3: TGCGCCAGCAGCGCCATTCCGGGACAAACAAACACCGGGGAGCTGTTTTTT. Translating it yields CASSAIPGQTNTGELFF.

The gene calls are TRBV12-3 or TRBV12-4 and TRBJ2-3, with D hard to call. V shed 5 bases and J shed 4 bases, with 7 bases lying between them. The CDR3 has 12 amino acids. CDR3 DNA sequence: TGTGCCAGCAGTCAGCCCCCAGATACGCAGTATTTT. Translating gives CASSQPPDTQYF.

The V and J genes are TRBV6-6 and TRBJ2-3; D gene unclear. V was cut by 2 bases and J by 0 bases, with 6 bases left in between. The germline V gene has CDR1 MNHNY and CDR2 SVGAGI (reference sequence). The CDR3 sequence is 14 residues long. CDR3 in amino acids: CASSYTASTDTQYF. The CDR3 DNA follows: TGTGCCAGCAGTTACACCGCTAGCACAGATACGCAGTATTTT.

This clonotype was picked up a small number of times. The chain is built from TRBV5-5 and TRBJ1-4; tentative D call: TRBD1 (6 bases). Trimming left V 0 bases short and J 0 bases short, with 12 bases between. The germline V gene has CDR1 SGHKS and CDR2 YYEKEE (reference sequence). This CDR3 has 17 residues. DNA for the CDR3: TGTGCCAGCAGCTTGGCCCCGGCAGGGGCAACTAATGAAAAACTGTTTTTT. Its protein is CASSLAPAGATNEKLFF.

This rearrangement joins TRBV6-2 or TRBV6-3 to TRBJ2-5; tentatively, D is TRBD1 (6 bases). V was shortened by 8 bases and J by 5 bases, with 9 bases between the two germline ends. Germline-derived CDR1 and CDR2 are MNHEY and SVGEGT. The CDR3 contains 11 residues. In DNA form, the CDR3 reads TGTGCCAGCGGGGGCCCGGAGACCCAGTACTTC. It specifies CASGGPETQYF.

This clonotype was seen at least ten times. V and J are TRBV11-2 and TRBJ2-1; 11 positions match TRBD2. Per the germline V gene, CDR1 is SGHAT and CDR2 is FQNNGV. V was clipped by 1 base and J by 8 bases; unmatched bases: 1. There are 14 residues in the CDR3. This CDR3 reads CASSLVLAGDEQFF. Written as DNA, the CDR3 is TGTGCCAGCAGCTTAGTACTAGCGGGAGATGAGCAGTTCTTC.

This clonotype was seen a few times. The genes are TRBV9 and TRBJ2-1; D may be TRBD2 (6 bases). V was cut by 4 bases and J by 8 bases, with 16 bases left in between. There are 14 residues in the CDR3. Germline loops: CDR1 SGDLS, CDR2 YYNGEE. CDR3 in amino acids: CASSPRSSGDEQFF. CDR3 DNA sequence: TGTGCCAGCAGCCCCCGCTCATCGGGGGATGAGCAGTTCTTC.

The V and J genes are TRBV10-3 and TRBJ2-1; no reliable D call. CDR1 is ENHRY, CDR2 SYGVKD, per germline. This CDR3 has 16 residues. The V end was cut by 0 bases, the J end by 1 base, with 10 bases between. CDR3 nucleotide sequence: TGTGCCATCAGTGAGTCTCCGGCTATATCCTACAATGAGCAGTTCTTC. Amino acid sequence: CAISESPAISYNEQFF.

The chain employs TRBV29-1 and TRBJ2-5; maybe TRBD1 (6 bases). The length of the CDR3 is 15 residues. Germline CDR1 reads SQVTM; CDR2 reads ANQGSEA. Trimming took off 7 bases at V and 0 bases at J, with 18 bases between the two ends. The CDR3 here is CSARSGHQYQETQYF. CDR3 nucleotide sequence: TGCAGCGCGCGATCGGGACACCAGTACCAAGAGACCCAGTACTTC.

This clonotype has just a few counts. The V gene is TRBV7-3, the J gene TRBJ2-2, with TRBD2 identical over 11 bases. V lost 5 bases, J lost 5 bases, and 4 bases stayed unmatched. This CDR3 is built from 15 residues. CDR1 SGHTA and CDR2 FQGTGA come from the germline V gene. CDR3 DNA: TGTGCCAGCAGCCCTAGCGGGGGGATTACCGGGGAGCTGTTTTTT. As protein: CASSPSGGITGELFF.

CDR3 region: CSAGYPLLRYEQYF. In DNA form, the CDR3 reads TGCAGTGCCGGGTACCCTCTTCTCCGCTACGAGCAGTACTTC. This chain connects TRBV20-1 to TRBJ2-7; D is undetermined. V was trimmed by 6 bases and J by 3 bases, leaving 18 bases between them. The length of the CDR3 is 14 residues. Per germline, CDR1 DFQATT and CDR2 SNEGSKA (reference sequence).

This clonotype was seen ten or more times. V usage is TRBV10-3 and J usage is TRBJ2-3; possible D gene TRBD1, 6 bases. Trimming stripped 6 bases from V and 0 bases from J, with 16 bases between. Germline values: CDR1 ENHRY, CDR2 SYGVKD. CDR3 size: 16 residues. CDR3: CAISEGGKTSTDTQYF. The CDR3 bases are TGTGCCATCAGCGAAGGGGGAAAGACTAGCACAGATACGCAGTATTTT.

The rearrangement uses TRBV9 and TRBJ2-5; 14 nucleotides align to TRBD2. Germline assignment: CDR1 SGDLS and CDR2 YYNGEE. Trimming removed 4 bases from V and 4 bases from J; junction bases left unmatched: 6. The CDR3 extends over 16 amino acids. The CDR3 sequence is CASSPGTSGSRETQYF. The CDR3 coding sequence is TGTGCCAGCAGCCCTGGGACTAGCGGGAGCAGAGAGACCCAGTACTTC.

V gene TRBV9 combines with J gene TRBJ2-7; 8 bases are shared with TRBD2. The CDR3 has 14 residues. Germline trimming cut 0 bases from V and 2 bases from J; bases unmatched to any gene: 1. Germline V gene lookup returns CDR1 SGDLS and CDR2 YYNGEE. The CDR3 loop reads CASSVGGRPYEQYF. CDR3 sequence (DNA): TGTGCCAGCAGCGTAGGCGGGAGGCCCTACGAGCAGTACTTC.

The chain recombines TRBV3-1 with TRBJ2-2; a possible D gene is TRBD1 (6 bases). The CDR3 contains 15 residues. Germline V gene sequence: CDR1 LGHDT, CDR2 YNNKEL (reference sequence). V was shortened by 7 bases and J by 6 bases, with 18 bases between the two germline ends. Written as DNA, the CDR3 is TGTGCCAGCACCAGGGGTGGGAGCGGCGCCGGGGAGCTGTTTTTT. Protein: CASTRGGSGAGELFF.

This clonotype was seen many times. In DNA, the CDR3 is TGTGCCAGCAGCTCGATACAGGGAGGCCCACTTGGCGAGCAGTACTTC. Translating gives CASSSIQGGPLGEQYF. This chain joins TRBV11-2 and TRBJ2-7; D is perhaps TRBD1 or TRBD2 (6 bases each). The ends were cut back, 4 bases at V and 6 bases at J, with 22 bases in the middle. This CDR3 region has 16 residues. Germline CDR1 and CDR2: SGHAT and FQNNGV.

Only a few counts were recorded for this clonotype. The CDR3 sequence: CSVEEPLEDGRAEETQYF. The CDR3 DNA reads as TGCAGCGTTGAAGAACCCCTCGAGGACGGGAGGGCCGAAGAGACCCAGTACTTC. The chain combines TRBV29-1 with TRBJ2-5, with 8 bases lining up with TRBD2. This CDR3 contains 18 residues. Germline-derived CDR1 and CDR2 are SQVTM and ANQGSEA. After removal of 0 bases from V and 3 bases from J, the junction contained 15 bases not matched to a gene. Combining the CDR3 with reference TRBV29-1 and TRBJ2-5 gives the whole variable domain SAVISQKPSRDICQRGTSLTIQCQVDSQVTMMFWYRQQPGQSLTLIATANQGSEATYESGFVIDKFPISRPNLTFSTLTVSNMSPEDSSIYLCSVEEPLEDGRAEETQYFGPGTRLLVL.